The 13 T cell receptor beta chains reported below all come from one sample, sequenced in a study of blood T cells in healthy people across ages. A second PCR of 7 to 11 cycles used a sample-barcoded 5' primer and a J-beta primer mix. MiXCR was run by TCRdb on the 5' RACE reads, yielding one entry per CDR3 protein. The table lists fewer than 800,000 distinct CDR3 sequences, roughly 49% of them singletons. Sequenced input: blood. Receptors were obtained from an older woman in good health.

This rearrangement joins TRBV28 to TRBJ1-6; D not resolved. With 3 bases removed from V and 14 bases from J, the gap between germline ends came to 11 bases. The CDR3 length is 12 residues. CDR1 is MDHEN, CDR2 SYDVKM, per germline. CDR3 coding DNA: TGTGCCAGCAGTTTGCAGGTTTCGTCCCTCCACTTT. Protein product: CASSLQVSSLHF. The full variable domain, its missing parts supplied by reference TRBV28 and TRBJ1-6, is DVKVTQSSRYLVKRTGEKVFLECVQDMDHENMFWYRQDPGLGLRLIYFSYDVKMKEKGDIPEGYSVSREKKERFSLILESASTNQTSMYLCASSLQVSSLHFGNGTRLTVT.

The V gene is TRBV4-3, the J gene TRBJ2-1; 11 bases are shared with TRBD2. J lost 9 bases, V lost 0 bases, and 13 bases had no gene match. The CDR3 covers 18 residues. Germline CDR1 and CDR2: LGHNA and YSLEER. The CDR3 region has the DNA TGCGCCAGCAGCCAAGATGTAGGCAAACTAGCGGGAGTGATTGAGCAGTTCTTC. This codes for CASSQDVGKLAGVIEQFF.

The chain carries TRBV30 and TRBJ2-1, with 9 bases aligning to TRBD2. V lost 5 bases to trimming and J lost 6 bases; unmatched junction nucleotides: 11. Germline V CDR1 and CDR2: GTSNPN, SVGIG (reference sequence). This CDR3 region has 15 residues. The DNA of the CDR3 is TGTGCCTGGTTTAGCGGGAGAGTCACGCGCAATGAGCAGTTCTTC. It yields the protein CAWFSGRVTRNEQFF.

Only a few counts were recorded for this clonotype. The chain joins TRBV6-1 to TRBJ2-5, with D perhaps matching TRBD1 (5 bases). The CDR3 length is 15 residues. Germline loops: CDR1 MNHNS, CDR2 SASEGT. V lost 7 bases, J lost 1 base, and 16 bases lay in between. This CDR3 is CASKGVIGSQETQYF. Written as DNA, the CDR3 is TGTGCCAGCAAAGGGGTAATAGGATCCCAAGAGACCCAGTACTTC.

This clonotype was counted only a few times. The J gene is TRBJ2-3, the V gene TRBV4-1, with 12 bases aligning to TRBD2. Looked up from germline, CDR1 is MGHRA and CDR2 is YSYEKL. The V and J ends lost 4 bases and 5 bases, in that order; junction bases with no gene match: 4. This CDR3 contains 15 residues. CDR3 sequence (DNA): TGCGCCAGCAGCCGACTAGCGGGAGTAAGAGATACGCAGTATTTT. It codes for CASSRLAGVRDTQYF.

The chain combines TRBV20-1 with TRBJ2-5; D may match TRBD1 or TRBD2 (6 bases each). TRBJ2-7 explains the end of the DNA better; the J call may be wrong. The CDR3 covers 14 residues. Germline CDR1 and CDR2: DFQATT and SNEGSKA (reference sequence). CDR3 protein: CSARRGVSFSEQYF. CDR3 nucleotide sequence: TGCAGTGCTAGAAGGGGGGTTAGCTTCAGCGAGCAGTACTTC.

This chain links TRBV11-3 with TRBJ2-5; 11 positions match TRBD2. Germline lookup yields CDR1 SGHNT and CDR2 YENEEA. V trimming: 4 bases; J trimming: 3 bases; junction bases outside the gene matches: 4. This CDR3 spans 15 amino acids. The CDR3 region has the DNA TGTGCCAGCAGCTCCGGGACTAGCGGTGAAGAGACCCAGTACTTC. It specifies CASSSGTSGEETQYF.

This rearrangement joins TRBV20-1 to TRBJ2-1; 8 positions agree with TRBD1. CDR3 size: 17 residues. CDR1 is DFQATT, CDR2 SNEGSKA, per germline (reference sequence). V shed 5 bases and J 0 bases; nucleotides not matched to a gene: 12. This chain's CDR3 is CSAPLQGGAFSYNEQFF. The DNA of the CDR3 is TGCAGTGCTCCTTTACAGGGGGGCGCCTTCTCCTACAATGAGCAGTTCTTC.

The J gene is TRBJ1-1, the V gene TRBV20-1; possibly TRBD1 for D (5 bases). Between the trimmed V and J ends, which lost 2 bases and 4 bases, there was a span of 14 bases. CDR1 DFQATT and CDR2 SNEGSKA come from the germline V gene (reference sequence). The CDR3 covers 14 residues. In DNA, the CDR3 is TGCAGTGCTAGAACCCAGGGTGGTCTCACTGAAGCTTTCTTT. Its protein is CSARTQGGLTEAFF.

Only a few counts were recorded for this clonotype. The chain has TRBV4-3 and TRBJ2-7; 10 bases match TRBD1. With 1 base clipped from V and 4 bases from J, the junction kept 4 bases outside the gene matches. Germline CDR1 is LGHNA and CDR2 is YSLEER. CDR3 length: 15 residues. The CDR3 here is CASSQAGTGDYEQYF. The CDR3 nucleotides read TGCGCCAGCAGCCAAGCCGGGACAGGGGATTACGAGCAGTACTTC.

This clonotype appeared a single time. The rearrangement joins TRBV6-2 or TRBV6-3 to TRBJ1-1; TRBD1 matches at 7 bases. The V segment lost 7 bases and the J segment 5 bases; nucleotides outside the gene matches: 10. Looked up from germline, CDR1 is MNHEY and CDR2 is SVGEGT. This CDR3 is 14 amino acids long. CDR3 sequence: CASNAQGKGTEAFF. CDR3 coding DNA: TGTGCCAGCAACGCACAGGGGAAGGGGACTGAAGCTTTCTTT.

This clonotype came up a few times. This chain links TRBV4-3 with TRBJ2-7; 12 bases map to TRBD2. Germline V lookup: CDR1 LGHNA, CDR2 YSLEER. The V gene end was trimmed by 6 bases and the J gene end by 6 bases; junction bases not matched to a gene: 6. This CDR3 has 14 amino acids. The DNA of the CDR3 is TGCGCCAGCAGTCTAGCGGGAGGGCCTCGCGAGCAGTACTTC. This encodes CASSLAGGPREQYF.

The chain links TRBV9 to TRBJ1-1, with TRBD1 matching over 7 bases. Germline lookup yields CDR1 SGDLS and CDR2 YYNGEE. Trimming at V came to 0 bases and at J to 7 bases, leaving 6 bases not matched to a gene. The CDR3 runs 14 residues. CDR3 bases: TGTGCCAGCAGCGTAGTGGCAGGGGGTGGTGAAGCTTTCTTT. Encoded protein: CASSVVAGGGEAFF.